Presented here are 17 T cell receptor beta chains from one specimen sequenced in a study of blood T cell repertoires in COVID-19. Measured with immunoSEQ multiplex PCR; TCRdb has only the in-frame clones, and not every one. The sample shows some 25,000 clones, roughly 85% of them seen only once. The sample comprised peripheral blood. These receptors were collected from a human donor in a cohort sampled during active COVID-19.

Here the CDR3 DNA reads TGCGCCAGCAGTGTGGGGATTCGACAGGGACAAGAGACCCAGTACTTC. This gives the protein CASSVGIRQGQETQYF. The chain combines TRBV5-1 with TRBJ2-5; 7 nucleotides match TRBD1. Germline CDR1 is SGHRS and CDR2 is YFSETQ. The trim removed 5 bases at V and 2 bases at J, leaving 12 bases unmatched. The CDR3 is 16 amino acids. Full variable domain (remainder filled in from reference TRBV5-1 and TRBJ2-5): KAGVTQTPRYLIKTRGQQVTLSCSPISGHRSVSWYQQTPGQGLQFLFEYFSETQRNKGNFPGRFSGRQFSNSRSEMNVSTLELGDSALYLCASSVGIRQGQETQYFGPGTRLLVL.

The chain is built from TRBV4-3 and TRBJ1-2, with D possibly TRBD1 on 6 matching bases. With 2 bases removed from V and 8 bases from J, the gap between germline ends came to 15 bases. Germline V CDR1 and CDR2: LGHNA, YSLEER. The CDR3 covers 14 residues. The CDR3 is CASSQTAGERGYTF. CDR3 DNA: TGCGCCAGCAGCCAAACGGCAGGGGAGAGAGGCTACACCTTC.

The V call is TRBV5-4, the J call TRBJ1-1; maybe TRBD1 (5 bases). This CDR3 is built from 15 residues. Trimming removed 7 bases from V and 3 bases from J, with 19 bases in between. Germline CDR1 reads SGHNT; CDR2 reads YYREEE (reference sequence). The CDR3 region is CASLPGRGMDTEAFF. The CDR3 DNA follows: TGTGCCAGCTTACCAGGGAGGGGTATGGACACTGAAGCTTTCTTT.

Written as DNA, the CDR3 is TGTGCCAGCTCACTCACCTTCCAGACAGGTTCTAATGAAAAACTGTTTTTT. This gives the protein CASSLTFQTGSNEKLFF. The chain recombines TRBV18 with TRBJ1-4, with TRBD1 as a possible D gene (6 bases). Per the germline V gene, CDR1 is KGHSH and CDR2 is LQKENI. Trimming left V 4 bases short and J 3 bases short, with 18 bases between. This CDR3 comprises 17 residues.

This chain joins TRBV21-1 and TRBJ2-7; TRBD1 is the table's D call and was not checked against the DNA. TRBV21-1 has pseudogene status. The CDR3 extends over 14 amino acids. CDR3: CASSPGTGVYEQYF. CDR3 in DNA: TGTGCCAGCAGTCCCGGGACAGGGGTTTACGAGCAGTACTTC.

The chain recombines TRBV5-5 with TRBJ2-1; a weak D match, TRBD2 (6 bases). Trimming took 0 bases from V and 4 from J, leaving 11 bases between them. From germline, CDR1 is SGHKS and CDR2 YYEKEE (reference sequence). This CDR3 has 15 residues. CDR3 sequence: CASSLGLDGYNEQFF. The CDR3 DNA sequence: TGTGCCAGCAGCTTGGGACTAGACGGTTACAATGAGCAGTTCTTC.

V gene TRBV5-4 combines with J gene TRBJ1-2, with a possible D match to TRBD1 (6 bases). Germline loops: CDR1 SGHNT, CDR2 YYREEE (reference sequence). The CDR3 totals 14 residues. V lost 4 bases, J lost 4 bases, and 14 bases lay in between. The CDR3 region is CASSAVLRGYGYTF. CDR3 nucleotide sequence: TGTGCCAGCAGCGCAGTACTCAGGGGCTATGGCTACACCTTC.

This sequence joins TRBV6-2 or TRBV6-3 and TRBJ2-5; 7 bases align to TRBD1. Germline CDR1 MNHEY, CDR2 SVGEGT. Trimming removed 0 bases from V and 1 base from J; junction bases left unmatched: 2. This CDR3 region has 15 residues. As DNA, the CDR3 is TGTGCCAGCAGTTACTCGGGACAGATCCAAGAGACCCAGTACTTC. Translated: CASSYSGQIQETQYF.

The V and J genes are TRBV19 and TRBJ2-2; D ambiguous. The CDR3 is 14 amino acids. V gave up 3 bases and J gave up 5 bases, with 10 bases separating them. The V gene's germline CDR1 is LNHDA and CDR2 SQIVND (reference sequence). The CDR3 protein is CASSILVSTGELFF. CDR3 DNA sequence: TGTGCCAGTAGTATTCTCGTCAGTACCGGGGAGCTGTTTTTT.

This clone has ten or more counts. The V and J genes are TRBV7-8 and TRBJ2-7; perhaps TRBD1 as D (5 bases). CDR1 and CDR2 from the germline V gene are SGHVS and FQNEAQ. Trimming removed 0 bases at V and 0 bases at J, with 12 bases between. The CDR3 length is 16 residues. CDR3 sequence reads: CASSLAAGPISYEQYF. Written as DNA, the CDR3 is TGTGCCAGCAGCTTAGCTGCAGGGCCCATCTCCTACGAGCAGTACTTC.

This clone was detected only a few times. The chain uses TRBV3-1 (or the pseudogene TRBV3-2) and TRBJ1-1; tentative D call: TRBD1 (6 bases). Germline loops: CDR1 LGHDT, CDR2 YNNKEL (reference sequence). The CDR3 has 15 amino acids. V was shortened by 5 bases and J by 1 base, with 14 bases between the two germline ends. CDR3 region: CASSVRRQENTEAFF. The CDR3 DNA reads as TGTGCCAGCAGCGTCCGCCGACAGGAGAACACTGAAGCTTTCTTT.

This clone was seen only once. V is TRBV5-1 and J is TRBJ2-5; 7 nucleotides line up with TRBD1. The CDR3 totals 13 residues. V shed 7 bases and J 0 bases; nucleotides not matched to a gene: 3. Looked up from germline, CDR1 is SGHRS and CDR2 is YFSETQ. CDR3 residues: CASLGTDQETQYF. The CDR3 DNA reads TGCGCCAGCCTCGGGACAGACCAAGAGACCCAGTACTTC.

This chain links TRBV10-3 with TRBJ2-5; 15 nucleotides agree with TRBD2. The length of the CDR3 is 19 residues. V was clipped by 0 bases and J by 3 bases; unmatched bases: 8. CDR1 and CDR2 (germline): ENHRY, SYGVKD. For the CDR3, the DNA is TGTGCCATCAGTGAGTCTGACGGACTAGCGGGGGGGTTGGAAGAGACCCAGTACTTC. It is translated as CAISESDGLAGGLEETQYF.

The rearrangement joins TRBV6-5 to TRBJ1-6, with 8 bases identical to TRBD1. The germline V gene has CDR1 MNHEY and CDR2 SVGAGI. J lost 5 bases, V lost 5 bases, and 2 bases had no gene match. The CDR3 totals 14 residues. This CDR3 reads CASSQGQDNSPLHF. The DNA of the CDR3 is TGTGCCAGCAGTCAGGGACAGGATAATTCACCCCTCCACTTT.

The CDR3 DNA follows: TGCAGTGCTAGTCCGGGACTACGCTCCTACGAGCAGTACTTC. Its translation: CSASPGLRSYEQYF. V usage is TRBV20-1 and J usage is TRBJ2-7, with 7 bases that match TRBD2. CDR1 is DFQATT, CDR2 SNEGSKA, per germline (reference sequence). With V trimmed by 3 bases and J by 0 bases, 5 bases remained unmatched. CDR3 size: 14 residues.

In its sample, this clone ranks as hyperexpanded. J is TRBJ2-3 and V is TRBV19, with D unclear. Between the trimmed V and J ends, which lost 2 bases and 4 bases, there was a span of 7 bases. The CDR3 is 13 residues long. Germline V lookup: CDR1 LNHDA, CDR2 SQIVND (reference sequence). The CDR3 region has the DNA TGTGCCAGTAGTATAATGCTAGCAGATACGCAGTATTTT. It yields the protein CASSIMLADTQYF.

V is TRBV27 and J is TRBJ1-1; perhaps TRBD1 as D (5 bases). Germline CDR1 and CDR2: MNHEY and SMNVEV (reference sequence). The CDR3 is made up of 13 amino acids. V was trimmed by 8 bases and J by 4 bases, leaving 14 bases between them. CDR3 DNA: TGTGCCAGCCTCCCGGGGGGTGCCACTGAAGCTTTCTTT. Translation gives CASLPGGATEAFF.